Presented here are 10 T cell receptor beta chains from one specimen sequenced in a study of metastatic and nonmetastatic thyroid tumors. Thyroid surgery had not been preceded by any treatment in any patient. TCRdb reassembled clones from the PCR reads with MiXCR. The sample has 35,000 to 55,000 clones; about 3.3% are singletons. Sample: blood. All receptors derive from a female donor with papillary thyroid cancer or a benign thyroid nodule (not recorded which). Some clones in this sample may be carry-over from other donors' samples.

This clone was seen at least ten times. The chain recombines TRBV11-2 with TRBJ2-5; D unclear. Germline V CDR1 and CDR2: SGHAT, FQNNGV. This CDR3 spans 13 amino acids. Trimming shortened V by 0 bases and J by 6 bases, and 8 bases separated the two germline ends. In DNA form, the CDR3 reads TGTGCCAGCAGCTTAGATATCGGACAGACCCAGTACTTC. It codes for CASSLDIGQTQYF.

This clone was found a few times. The chain couples TRBV28 to TRBJ2-7; D is unclear. The length of the CDR3 is 12 residues. V gave up 7 bases and J gave up 2 bases, with 9 bases separating them. The germline V gene encodes CDR1 MDHEN and CDR2 SYDVKM. The CDR3 here is CASMGGTYEQYF. CDR3 DNA sequence: TGTGCCAGCATGGGCGGAACCTACGAGCAGTACTTC. Full variable domain (outside the CDR3, taken from reference TRBV28 and TRBJ2-7): DVKVTQSSRYLVKRTGEKVFLECVQDMDHENMFWYRQDPGLGLRLIYFSYDVKMKEKGDIPEGYSVSREKKERFSLILESASTNQTSMYLCASMGGTYEQYFGPGTRLTVT.

In its sample, this clone ranks as medium-sized (0.01 to 0.1%). This sequence joins TRBV11-2 and TRBJ2-2, with 10 bases matching TRBD2. V lost 6 bases to trimming and J lost 4 bases; unmatched junction nucleotides: 11. This CDR3 has 17 amino acids. CDR1 SGHAT and CDR2 FQNNGV come from the germline V gene. The CDR3 here is CASSSRLAGVSTGELFF. In nucleotides, the CDR3 is TGTGCCAGCAGTTCAAGACTAGCGGGTGTGAGCACCGGGGAGCTGTTTTTT.

J is TRBJ1-2 and V is TRBV2, with D unresolved. CDR1 and CDR2 from the germline V gene are SNHLY and FYNNEI. The CDR3 runs to 13 residues. Trimming cost V 6 bases and J 0 bases, with 8 bases left between them. For the CDR3, the DNA is TGTGCCAGCAGCGAGGCCACTAACTATGGCTACACCTTC. Translation: CASSEATNYGYTF.

This clone was seen more than once but under ten times. The V gene is TRBV28, the J gene TRBJ1-2, with D tentatively TRBD1 (6 bases). The CDR3 has 14 amino acids. V was clipped by 3 bases and J by 4 bases, with 12 bases between them. Germline V gene data show CDR1 as MDHEN and CDR2 as SYDVKM. The CDR3 loop reads CASSFGQPLYGYTF. The CDR3 DNA reads TGTGCCAGCAGTTTTGGACAGCCCCTCTATGGCTACACCTTC.

This chain connects TRBV27 to TRBJ2-6; D not certain. In germline, CDR1 is MNHEY, CDR2 SMNVEV (reference sequence). V was trimmed by 6 bases and J by 6 bases, leaving 9 bases between them. This CDR3 is built from 13 residues. The CDR3 DNA follows: TGTGCCAGCAGCCAGACGGTGGCCAACGTCCTGACTTTC. Translating it yields CASSQTVANVLTF.

This clone was seen ten or more times. This chain connects TRBV11-2 to TRBJ2-7; 9 nucleotides line up with TRBD2. The CDR3 runs 15 residues. V lost 6 bases to trimming and J lost 5 bases; unmatched junction nucleotides: 11. Germline V CDR1 and CDR2: SGHAT, FQNNGV. The CDR3, as DNA: TGTGCCAGCAGACCCCCTCTGACTAGCGGCCACGAGCAGTACTTC. Translating it yields CASRPPLTSGHEQYF.

The chain is built from TRBV6-1 and TRBJ2-2, with D possibly TRBD2 on 5 matching bases. V was shortened by 4 bases and J by 9 bases, with 12 bases between the two germline ends. The germline CDR1 and CDR2 sequences are MNHNS and SASEGT. This CDR3 has 13 residues. CDR3 DNA sequence: TGTGCCAGCAGTGCGAGGGTCCCCTGGGAGCTGTTTTTT. Its protein product is CASSARVPWELFF.

Many counts were recorded for this clone. This chain connects TRBV19 to TRBJ2-7; D might be TRBD2 (5 bases). The CDR3 runs to 14 residues. Germline CDR1 LNHDA, CDR2 SQIVND (reference sequence). Trimming cost V 5 bases and J 0 bases, with 11 bases left between them. CDR3 sequence: CASSPGKSSYEQYF. The DNA of the CDR3 is TGTGCCAGTAGTCCCGGGAAGAGCTCCTACGAGCAGTACTTC.

V usage is TRBV27 and J usage is TRBJ2-7; possible D gene TRBD1, 6 bases. The CDR3 extends over 15 amino acids. CDR1 MNHEY and CDR2 SMNVEV come from the germline V gene (reference sequence). V was shortened by 2 bases and J by 1 base, with 12 bases between the two germline ends. In nucleotides, the CDR3 is TGTGCCAGCAGTTTAACTTGGACAGCTTCCTACGAGCAGTACTTC. Encoded protein: CASSLTWTASYEQYF.